The next 7 T cell receptor beta chains were all read from a single sample in a study of beta chain features in type 1 diabetes. Expressed TCRB transcripts got sequenced, as all isolated RNA was reverse transcribed. Measured with immunoSEQ multiplex PCR; TCRdb has only the in-frame clones, and not every one. Of 900,000 or so clones listed, roughly 15% are singletons. Sequencing input: naive CD4+ T cells from blood. These receptors were taken from a woman between 18 and 30 years old in good health.

This chain links TRBV18 with TRBJ2-1, with D possibly matching TRBD2 (5 bases). V lost 3 bases and J lost 8, with 11 bases in between. Germline V lookup: CDR1 KGHSH, CDR2 LQKENI. This CDR3 spans 13 amino acids. CDR3 nucleotides: TGTGCCAGCTCACCCTTGAGTAGCGATGAGCAGTTCTTC. Its protein product is CASSPLSSDEQFF. Based on the CDR3 plus reference TRBV18 and TRBJ2-1, the full variable domain is NAGVMQNPRHLVRRRGQEARLRCSPMKGHSHVYWYRQLPEEGLKFMVYLQKENIIDESGMPKERFSAEFPKEGPSILRIQQVVRGDSAAYFCASSPLSSDEQFFGPGTRLTVL.

CDR3 DNA sequence: TGTGCCAGTAGCAATCGACGCGGGACAGCAGATGGCTACACCTTC. Its protein is CASSNRRGTADGYTF. V gene TRBV19 combines with J gene TRBJ1-2; the match to TRBD1 covers 7 bases. Trimming at V came to 6 bases and at J to 6 bases, leaving 13 bases not matched to a gene. The CDR3 has 15 residues. Per germline, CDR1 LNHDA and CDR2 SQIVND (reference sequence).

Regarding this clone: A read error is likely, as this CDR3 ends without the conserved phenylalanine or tryptophan. J is TRBJ1-3 and V is TRBV4-1; maybe TRBD1 (5 bases). Germline loops: CDR1 MGHRA, CDR2 YSYEKL. The CDR3 loop spans 15 amino acids. With 3 bases removed from V and 0 bases from J, the gap between germline ends came to 9 bases. The CDR3 sequence: CASSQGPNSGNTIYL. CDR3 DNA: TGCGCCAGCAGCCAGGGACCTAACTCTGGAAACACCATATATCTT.

This CDR3 is CASSAETGFYEQYF. CDR3 bases: TGTGCCAGCAGCGCAGAGACAGGGTTCTACGAGCAGTACTTC. This chain joins TRBV9 and TRBJ2-7; 7 positions match TRBD1. Germline V gives CDR1 SGDLS, CDR2 YYNGEE. The length of the CDR3 is 14 residues. The ends lost 3 bases at V and 3 bases at J; junction bases unmatched: 6.

This clone was picked up a small number of times. The V and J genes are TRBV11-2 and TRBJ2-7, with 10 nucleotides matching TRBD2. This CDR3 has 15 residues. V was pared by 7 bases and J by 3 bases, with 9 bases of the junction left unmatched. The germline V gene encodes CDR1 SGHAT and CDR2 FQNNGV. Here the CDR3 reads CASTPLKREGYEQYF. The DNA of the CDR3 is TGTGCCAGCACCCCACTTAAGCGGGAGGGCTACGAGCAGTACTTC.

This clone showed up just a few times. The rearrangement uses TRBV6-1 and TRBJ1-1; D possibly corresponds to TRBD1 (6 bases). The ends were cut back, 5 bases at V and 5 bases at J, with 12 bases in the middle. The CDR3 spans 13 residues. Germline loops: CDR1 MNHNS, CDR2 SASEGT. CDR3 nucleotide sequence: TGTGCCAGCAGTAGGGGGGCGAGGACTGAAGCTTTCTTT. It encodes CASSRGARTEAFF.

This clone has a handful of counts. The chain links TRBV28 to TRBJ2-7; TRBD1 aligns across 12 bases. The V gene end was trimmed by 10 bases and the J gene end by 6 bases; junction bases not matched to a gene: 7. The CDR3 extends over 13 amino acids. CDR1 is MDHEN, CDR2 SYDVKM, per germline. The DNA of the CDR3 is TGTGCCATCTCCCGGGACAGGGGGCTCGAGCAGTACTTC. Protein product: CAISRDRGLEQYF.